This passage covers 26 T cell receptor beta chains from one sample sequenced in a study of blood T cell repertoires in COVID-19. The data were produced by immunoSEQ multiplex PCR, yet TCRdb's version contains in-frame clones alone and is incomplete. The table includes some 190,000 clones, 82% detected once. The specimen was peripheral blood. The receptors were sampled from a woman aged 80 or over with active or convalescent COVID-19.

V gene TRBV7-2 combines with J gene TRBJ2-5; no clear D gene. The V end lost 1 base, the J end lost 2 bases, and 8 bases lay between the germline ends. Germline V lookup: CDR1 SGHTA, CDR2 FQGNSA. CDR3 length: 14 amino acids. The CDR3 here is CASSLVQLQETQYF. As DNA, the CDR3 is TGTGCCAGCAGCTTAGTACAACTACAAGAGACCCAGTACTTC. The full variable domain, completed using reference TRBV7-2 and TRBJ2-5, is GAGVSQSPSNKVTEKGKDVELRCDPISGHTALYWYRQSLGQGLEFLIYFQGNSAPDKSGLPSDRFSAERTGGSVSTLTIQRTQQEDSAVYLCASSLVQLQETQYFGPGTRLLVL.

This clone was counted a single time. The chain is built from TRBV5-1 and TRBJ2-6; D is possibly TRBD1 (5 bases). V was shortened by 2 bases and J by 0 bases, with 6 bases between the two germline ends. The CDR3 length is 15 residues. Germline V gene sequence: CDR1 SGHRS, CDR2 YFSETQ. The CDR3 DNA follows: TGCGCCAGCAGCTTTACAGGCTCTGGGGCCAACGTCCTGACTTTC. This codes for CASSFTGSGANVLTF.

This chain joins TRBV6-5 and TRBJ1-5, with TRBD1 identical over 9 bases. The J segment lost 4 bases and the V segment lost 6 bases, leaving 7 bases of the junction unmatched. The CDR3 covers 15 residues. CDR1 MNHEY and CDR2 SVGAGI come from the germline V gene. The CDR3 sequence is CASSVQGAENQPQHF. The CDR3 DNA sequence: TGTGCCAGCAGCGTACAGGGGGCCGAGAATCAGCCCCAGCATTTT.

V usage is TRBV19 and J usage is TRBJ1-6; D is unresolved. Germline loops: CDR1 LNHDA, CDR2 SQIVND (reference sequence). The germline V and J ends were trimmed by 4 bases and 5 bases, with 9 bases remaining between them. There are 14 residues in the CDR3. In DNA, the CDR3 is TGTGCCAGTAGTACCGACTCTCATAATTCACCCCTCCACTTT. Translation gives CASSTDSHNSPLHF.

This rearrangement joins TRBV3-1 (or the pseudogene TRBV3-2) to TRBJ2-7; possible D gene TRBD1, 6 bases. The CDR3 sequence is 15 residues long. CDR1 LGHDT and CDR2 YNNKEL come from the germline V gene (reference sequence). V was shortened by 4 bases and J by 0 bases, with 13 bases between the two germline ends. The CDR3 coding sequence is TGTGCCAGCAGCCGAACCGGGACATACTCCTACGAGCAGTACTTC. It codes for CASSRTGTYSYEQYF.

The rearrangement joins TRBV5-1 to TRBJ1-4; tentatively, D is TRBD1 (6 bases). The CDR3 consists of 13 residues. Germline V gene lookup returns CDR1 SGHRS and CDR2 YFSETQ. V shed 3 bases and J shed 8 bases, with 11 bases lying between them. The CDR3 reads CASSWEGEEKLFF. For the CDR3, the DNA is TGCGCCAGCAGCTGGGAGGGGGAGGAAAAACTGTTTTTT.

V is TRBV10-3 and J is TRBJ1-1; no definite D call. Trimming removed 4 bases at V and 4 bases at J, with 10 bases between. The CDR3 loop spans 13 amino acids. Germline CDR1 is ENHRY and CDR2 is SYGVKD. The chain's CDR3 is CAISGGETTEAFF. CDR3 coding DNA: TGTGCCATCAGTGGTGGGGAGACCACTGAAGCTTTCTTT.

For this clone: One junction end disagrees with the germline gene, perhaps due to a read error. This chain joins TRBV5-1 and TRBJ2-3; D gene uncertain. There are 12 residues in the CDR3. Germline V gene data show CDR1 as SGHRS and CDR2 as YFSETQ. CDR3 sequence (DNA): TGCGCCAGCTCGCCTTTCACAAATACGCAGTATTTT. Protein: CASSPFTNTQYF.

The CDR3 DNA reads as TGTGCCAGTAGTAGTCTAGCGGGAGTAACTGAGCAGTTCTTC. Translating it yields CASSSLAGVTEQFF. The chain uses TRBV19 and TRBJ2-1, with 10 nucleotides matching TRBD2. The length of the CDR3 is 14 residues. Germline V gives CDR1 LNHDA, CDR2 SQIVND (reference sequence). After removal of 4 bases from V and 9 bases from J, the junction contained 6 bases not matched to a gene.

This clone was observed a single time. A much bigger clone sits one base away, suggesting this may be a read error. The chain uses TRBV6-4 and TRBJ1-1; D possibly corresponds to TRBD1 (6 bases). The CDR3 sequence is 13 residues long. The germline V and J ends were trimmed by 6 bases and 1 base, with 9 bases remaining between them. The germline V gene has CDR1 MRHNA and CDR2 SNTAGT. The CDR3 spells CASSSDRNTEAFF. The CDR3 nucleotides are TGTGCCAGCAGCTCGGACAGGAACACTGAAGCTTTCTTT.

This chain connects TRBV28 to TRBJ1-4; 8 nucleotides align to TRBD1. The CDR3 is 15 residues long. The junction had 8 bases not matched to a gene; V was cut back by 3 bases and J by 8 bases. Germline CDR1 MDHEN, CDR2 SYDVKM. The CDR3 nucleotides read TGTGCCAGCAGTTTGGTCAGGGGGCGCCGCGAAAAACTGTTTTTT. This encodes CASSLVRGRREKLFF.

V gene TRBV2 combines with J gene TRBJ2-1, with TRBD2 matching 10 bases. The junction had 4 bases not matched to a gene; V was cut back by 5 bases and J by 9 bases. This CDR3 region has 13 residues. The germline V gene encodes CDR1 SNHLY and CDR2 FYNNEI. The CDR3 reads CASSPWTSGEQFF. The DNA of the CDR3 is TGTGCCAGCAGTCCCTGGACTAGCGGTGAGCAGTTCTTC.

CDR3 protein: CASSLLEGPYEQYF. The CDR3 DNA reads as TGTGCCAGCAGCTTATTGGAGGGCCCCTACGAGCAGTACTTC. J is TRBJ2-7 and V is TRBV7-9; possible D gene TRBD2, 6 bases. V lost 2 bases, J lost 2 bases, and 10 bases lay in between. The CDR3 covers 14 residues. Germline V gene data show CDR1 as SEHNR and CDR2 as FQNEAQ (reference sequence).

This clone showed up just once. The chain combines TRBV5-1 with TRBJ1-2; 7 nucleotides align to TRBD1. The CDR3 runs 14 residues. The V gene end was trimmed by 6 bases and the J gene end by 3 bases; junction bases not matched to a gene: 8. Germline V gene data show CDR1 as SGHRS and CDR2 as YFSETQ. CDR3 nucleotides: TGCGCCAGCAACCCACAGGGGAACGACTATGGCTACACCTTC. It codes for CASNPQGNDYGYTF.

This rearrangement joins TRBV6-2 or TRBV6-3 to TRBJ2-7; 9 nucleotides match TRBD1. The CDR3 length is 18 residues. The V gene end was trimmed by 6 bases and the J gene end by 2 bases; junction bases not matched to a gene: 17. Germline-derived CDR1 and CDR2 are MNHEY and SVGEGT. The CDR3 coding sequence is TGTGCCAGCAGCCAGAAACCCCCGGGGGACAGGGCTACCTACGAGCAGTACTTC. Its translation: CASSQKPPGDRATYEQYF.

V usage is TRBV27 and J usage is TRBJ2-7; 9 positions match TRBD2. CDR3 length: 20 amino acids. Germline CDR1 MNHEY, CDR2 SMNVEV (reference sequence). V gave up 2 bases and J gave up 3 bases; unmatched junction bases: 20. The CDR3 bases are TGTGCCAGCAGTTTAAGACTACGGGGACTAGCCGGACGCGGTCGCTACGAGCAGTACTTC. This codes for CASSLRLRGLAGRGRYEQYF.

This chain uses TRBV12-3 or TRBV12-4 with TRBJ1-5; 7 bases are shared with TRBD1. Unmatched junction bases numbered 3, after V lost 1 base and J lost 9 bases. The CDR3 is 13 residues long. CDR3 bases: TGTGCCAGCAGTTTAGGTAGGGGGCGGCCCCAGCATTTT. Its protein product is CASSLGRGRPQHF.

V usage is TRBV6-6 and J usage is TRBJ2-2, with 7 bases matching TRBD1. CDR3 length equals 14 residues. The V segment lost 5 bases and the J segment 5 bases; nucleotides outside the gene matches: 5. Germline loops: CDR1 MNHNY, CDR2 SVGAGI (reference sequence). CDR3 sequence reads: CASSRDSVTGELFF. The CDR3 nucleotides read TGTGCCAGCAGTCGGGACAGTGTGACCGGGGAGCTGTTTTTT.

This chain joins TRBV9 and TRBJ2-2; D gene unclear. V was shortened by 4 bases and J by 4 bases, with 5 bases between the two germline ends. The CDR3 contains 12 residues. In germline, CDR1 is SGDLS, CDR2 YYNGEE. CDR3 in amino acids: CASSPVTGELFF. The CDR3 DNA sequence: TGTGCCAGCAGCCCCGTCACCGGGGAGCTGTTTTTT. Drawing the rest from reference TRBV9 and TRBJ2-2, the complete variable domain is DSGVTQTPKHLITATGQRVTLRCSPRSGDLSVYWYQQSLDQGLQFLIQYYNGEERAKGNILERFSAQQFPDLHSELNLSSLELGDSALYFCASSPVTGELFFGEGSRLTVL.

CDR3 sequence reads: CASSLQGPGYEQYF. The CDR3 DNA reads TGTGCCAGCAGTCTACAGGGGCCCGGGTACGAGCAGTACTTC. The V and J genes are TRBV6-2 or TRBV6-3 and TRBJ2-7; 7 nucleotides match TRBD1. Germline V gene sequence: CDR1 MNHEY, CDR2 SVGEGT. The CDR3 is made up of 14 amino acids. J gave up 4 bases and V 5 bases, and 8 bases lay outside the gene matches.

This chain joins TRBV9 and TRBJ2-2, with 11 bases lining up with TRBD1. Germline CDR1 and CDR2: SGDLS and YYNGEE. The CDR3 runs 15 residues. V gave up 0 bases and J gave up 6 bases; unmatched junction bases: 1. The DNA of the CDR3 is TGTGCCAGCAGCGTAGGGACAGGGGGCTCCGGGGAGCTGTTTTTT. Amino acid sequence: CASSVGTGGSGELFF.

This chain links TRBV7-9 with TRBJ1-2; D might be TRBD1 (5 bases). The CDR3 extends over 13 amino acids. Per germline, CDR1 SEHNR and CDR2 FQNEAQ (reference sequence). The V gene lost 4 bases and the J gene lost 8 bases, with 14 bases spanning the gap. CDR3 DNA sequence: TGTGCCAGCAGCTACACGCAGGGCTGGGGCTACACCTTC. Its translation: CASSYTQGWGYTF.

Only one count was recorded for this clone. The V and J genes are TRBV6-6 and TRBJ1-2; tentatively, D is TRBD1 (6 bases). This CDR3 is 13 amino acids long. The germline V gene has CDR1 MNHNY and CDR2 SVGAGI (reference sequence). Trimming removed 7 bases from V and 4 bases from J, with 13 bases in between. Here the CDR3 DNA reads TGTGCCAGCACTAGAACAGGGACCTATGGCTACACCTTC. It is translated as CASTRTGTYGYTF.

This clone was counted once. V is TRBV5-1 and J is TRBJ1-3, with TRBD1 as a possible D gene (6 bases). The CDR3 has 15 residues. Trimming cost V 4 bases and J 4 bases, with 15 bases left between them. Germline V gene data show CDR1 as SGHRS and CDR2 as YFSETQ. The CDR3 sequence: CASSPDSGVGNTIYF. CDR3 DNA sequence: TGCGCCAGCAGCCCCGATTCAGGGGTCGGAAACACCATATATTTT. The full variable domain, completed using reference TRBV5-1 and TRBJ1-3, is KAGVTQTPRYLIKTRGQQVTLSCSPISGHRSVSWYQQTPGQGLQFLFEYFSETQRNKGNFPGRFSGRQFSNSRSEMNVSTLELGDSALYLCASSPDSGVGNTIYFGEGSWLTVV.

In its sample, this clone was seen once. This chain joins TRBV7-9 and TRBJ1-1; D gene unclear. The CDR3 extends over 13 amino acids. V was pared by 5 bases and J by 1 base, with 8 bases between. Germline values: CDR1 SEHNR, CDR2 FQNEAQ (reference sequence). CDR3 region: CASSTQSNTEAFF. In nucleotides, the CDR3 is TGTGCCAGCAGCACCCAGTCGAACACTGAAGCTTTCTTT.

The rearrangement joins TRBV24-1 to TRBJ2-1, with 7 positions matching TRBD1. The CDR3 length is 18 residues. In germline, CDR1 is KGHDR, CDR2 SFDVKD. The V and J ends lost 3 bases and 0 bases, in that order; junction bases with no gene match: 10. The CDR3 reads CATSDPSNRGSSYNEQFF. CDR3 coding DNA: TGTGCCACCAGTGATCCGTCGAACAGGGGTTCCTCCTACAATGAGCAGTTCTTC.